Below are 18 T cell receptor beta chains sequenced from a single sample in a study of early T cells in non-severe SARS-CoV-2 infection. Each CDR3 protein is one row after TCRdb ran MiXCR on the 5' RACE reads. Of 55,000 to 65,000 distinct CDR3 sequences listed, 10% to 11% were seen once; the top ten hold 1.7%. Material for sequencing was whole blood. These receptors were taken from an adult who was a healthcare worker with PCR-confirmed SARS-CoV-2 infection or an uninfected control (not recorded which).

This clonotype was observed at least ten times. This chain uses TRBV5-1 with TRBJ2-5, with D perhaps matching TRBD1 (6 bases). V was trimmed by 4 bases and J by 5 bases, leaving 12 bases between them. The CDR3 is 13 amino acids. Germline V CDR1 and CDR2: SGHRS, YFSETQ. The CDR3: CASSLTGYETQYF. The CDR3 DNA follows: TGCGCCAGCAGCCTCACAGGGTATGAGACCCAGTACTTC.

The V gene is TRBV19, the J gene TRBJ2-3; D gene ambiguous. This CDR3 is 14 amino acids long. V was pared by 10 bases and J by 6 bases, with 20 bases between. Germline CDR1 reads LNHDA; CDR2 reads SQIVND (reference sequence). This CDR3 is CATRSDRVGDTQYF. CDR3 DNA sequence: TGTGCCACCCGGTCCGATAGGGTCGGGGATACGCAGTATTTT.

This clonotype has a count of ten or more. V is TRBV29-1 and J is TRBJ2-3; possible D gene TRBD1, 6 bases. V lost 6 bases and J 5 bases, leaving 15 bases between the germline ends. The germline V gene has CDR1 SQVTM and CDR2 ANQGSEA. This CDR3 has 13 residues. CDR3 in amino acids: CSVRRGSLDTQYF. The CDR3 region has the DNA TGCAGCGTGCGCAGGGGCTCATTAGATACGCAGTATTTT.

This clonotype was observed a handful of times. This rearrangement joins TRBV28 to TRBJ1-2; D is undetermined. The germline V and J ends were trimmed by 3 bases and 8 bases, with 7 bases remaining between them. The V gene's germline CDR1 is MDHEN and CDR2 SYDVKM. The CDR3 is 11 residues long. CDR3 DNA: TGTGCCAGCAGTTTCCGGGGAGGCTACACCTTC. It encodes CASSFRGGYTF.

This clonotype came up a few times. J is TRBJ1-5 and V is TRBV21-1; TRBD1 is the table's D call and was not checked against the DNA. TRBV21-1 is a documented pseudogene. This CDR3 has 18 residues. CDR3: CASVDNYSWGAYEQPQHF. For the CDR3, the DNA is TGTGCCAGCGTTGACAACTATTCGTGGGGGGCATACGAACAGCCCCAGCATTTT.

Comments on this clonotype: A read error may explain this, as a much larger clone is one base away. The rearrangement uses TRBV13 and TRBJ2-3; maybe TRBD2 (6 bases). V gave up 5 bases and J gave up 1 base, with 16 bases separating them. Germline V gives CDR1 PRHDT, CDR2 FYEKMQ (reference sequence). The CDR3 is 16 residues long. The CDR3 region is CASSLRGGVGTDTQYF. DNA of the CDR3: TGTGCCAGCAGCCTCCGGGGCGGGGTAGGCACAGATACGCAGTATTTT.

This clonotype has only a few counts. The chain employs TRBV29-1 and TRBJ1-4; 8 bases agree with TRBD1. The CDR3 totals 13 residues. The germline V gene encodes CDR1 SQVTM and CDR2 ANQGSEA. V gave up 7 bases and J gave up 8 bases; unmatched junction bases: 9. The CDR3 nucleotides are TGCAGCGCCACGGACAGGGAGGGAGAAAAACTGTTTTTT. This gives the protein CSATDREGEKLFF.

This clonotype was found a few times. The V and J genes are TRBV7-6 and TRBJ1-1; tentative D call: TRBD1 (5 bases). The germline gives CDR1 SGHVS, CDR2 FNYEAQ. The V and J ends lost 0 bases and 6 bases respectively, with 11 bases between them. CDR3 size: 14 residues. The CDR3 sequence: CASSLAQGAAEAFF. The CDR3 coding sequence is TGTGCCAGCAGCTTAGCGCAAGGGGCGGCTGAAGCTTTCTTT. The variable domain in full, completed from reference TRBV7-6 and TRBJ1-1, reads GAGVSQSPRYKVTKRGQDVALRCDPISGHVSLYWYRQALGQGPEFLTYFNYEAQQDKSGLPNDRFSAERPEGSISTLTIQRTEQRDSAMYRCASSLAQGAAEAFFGQGTRLTVV.

This clonotype occurred many times. The rearrangement links TRBV12-3 or TRBV12-4 to TRBJ1-5; D possibly corresponds to TRBD1 (6 bases). V was trimmed by 2 bases and J by 5 bases, leaving 13 bases between them. The CDR3 extends over 15 amino acids. The CDR3 sequence: CASSLRVRGDQPQHF. CDR3 sequence (DNA): TGTGCCAGCAGTTTAAGGGTCAGGGGAGATCAGCCCCAGCATTTT.

This clonotype was observed a few times. This rearrangement joins TRBV11-3 to TRBJ2-7, with TRBD1 as a possible D gene (6 bases). Trimming left V 0 bases short and J 7 bases short, with 7 bases between. CDR1 is SGHNT, CDR2 YENEEA, per germline. The CDR3 contains 12 residues. The CDR3, as DNA: TGTGCCAGCAGCTTAGATACAGGGGAGCAGTACTTC. It encodes CASSLDTGEQYF.

The genes are TRBV7-9 and TRBJ2-7; 7 positions agree with TRBD1. V lost 5 bases to trimming and J lost 6 bases; unmatched junction nucleotides: 10. Germline V gives CDR1 SEHNR, CDR2 FQNEAQ (reference sequence). The CDR3 runs 14 residues. The DNA for the CDR3 is TGTGCCAGCAGCGGCGGCGGATCAGGGGGCGAGCAGTACTTC. Translating it yields CASSGGGSGGEQYF.

This clonotype has ten or more counts. The chain links TRBV29-1 to TRBJ2-7; 7 bases agree with TRBD1. There are 11 residues in the CDR3. V shed 5 bases and J 12 bases; nucleotides not matched to a gene: 10. Germline loops: CDR1 SQVTM, CDR2 ANQGSEA. CDR3 nucleotides: TGCAGCGTTTCGACAGGGACAATTTGGTACTTC. Protein product: CSVSTGTIWYF.

This clonotype was counted ten times or more. The V and J genes are TRBV6-6 and TRBJ2-2; D might be TRBD1 or TRBD2, each matching 6 bases. Between the trimmed V and J ends, which lost 1 base and 7 bases, there was a span of 13 bases. The germline V gene has CDR1 MNHNY and CDR2 SVGAGI (reference sequence). The CDR3 is made up of 15 amino acids. The CDR3 nucleotides read TGTGCCAGCAGTTACTACCCGGGGGCGGTCGGGGAGCTGTTTTTT. Translated, it gives CASSYYPGAVGELFF.

The gene calls are TRBV10-2 and TRBJ1-4; 8 positions agree with TRBD1. CDR3 length: 18 amino acids. V gave up 3 bases and J gave up 2 bases; unmatched junction bases: 11. CDR1 and CDR2 from the germline V gene are WSHSY and SAAADI. The chain's CDR3 is CASSDYARGLPTNEKLFF. CDR3 DNA sequence: TGCGCCAGCAGTGACTACGCCAGGGGGCTTCCTACTAATGAAAAACTGTTTTTT.

This clonotype was detected many times. The CDR3 is CASSLSIARATSTDTQYF. The CDR3 DNA sequence: TGCGCCAGCAGCTTGAGTATTGCGCGAGCCACTAGCACAGATACGCAGTATTTT. The V and J genes are TRBV5-1 and TRBJ2-3; D is uncertain. Trimming removed 1 base from V and 0 bases from J, with 18 bases in between. Germline-derived CDR1 and CDR2 are SGHRS and YFSETQ. CDR3 length equals 18 residues.

The chain recombines TRBV7-7 with TRBJ2-3; D is perhaps TRBD1 (6 bases). Germline CDR1 reads SSHAT; CDR2 reads FNYEAQ (reference sequence). CDR3 length equals 15 residues. The CDR3 DNA reads TGTGCTAGCTCTCTAGGGGACATACTAACAGATACGCAGTATTTT. This encodes CASSLGDILTDTQYF.

This clonotype was counted only a few times. CDR3 sequence: CASSFSQRGSTDTQYF. The CDR3 bases are TGTGCCAGCAGCTTTTCTCAGCGGGGAAGCACAGATACGCAGTATTTT. The rearrangement links TRBV11-2 to TRBJ2-3; 7 nucleotides align to TRBD2. This CDR3 is built from 16 residues. Germline lookup yields CDR1 SGHAT and CDR2 FQNNGV. Trimming removed 3 bases from V and 0 bases from J; junction bases left unmatched: 6.

J is TRBJ2-6 and V is TRBV2; the match to TRBD1 covers 7 bases. CDR1 is SNHLY, CDR2 FYNNEI, per germline. The trim removed 6 bases at V and 0 bases at J, leaving 11 bases unmatched. The CDR3 is 18 amino acids. The CDR3 loop is CASRKWAGGFSGANVLTF. CDR3 DNA: TGTGCCAGCAGGAAGTGGGCAGGGGGATTCTCTGGGGCCAACGTCCTGACTTTC.